The following is a T cell receptor beta chain sequence with its context. As handled by the study authors: Reference gene primer amplification gave estimated nucleated cell counts. Sequencing was performed with immunoSEQ multiplex PCR; in TCRdb, only in-frame clones are kept and a portion is missing. V and J calls and clone size are those listed in that table; D and trimming were worked out from the DNA. The sample lists 65,000 to 70,000 clones; roughly 92% were seen once. The data stem from a study of blood T cell repertoires in COVID-19. Study-wide background: Samples representing acute and convalescent COVID-19 were sourced from the United States, Italy and Spain. In each case, the material was cDNA or gDNA derived from T cells, B-cell-depleted T cells, or PBMCs.

J was trimmed by 2 bases and V by 5 bases; bases with no gene match: 5. The CDR3 covers 14 residues. CDR1 is KGHSH, CDR2 LQKENI, per germline. This rearrangement joins TRBV18 to TRBJ2-5; 7 nucleotides line up with TRBD1. The sample comprised peripheral blood. The clonotype was recovered from a man between 65 and 85 years old with active COVID-19. The CDR3 DNA reads as TGTGCCAGCTCATTGGGACAGACTCAAGAGACCCAGTACTTC. This translates into CASSLGQTQETQYF. Complete variable domain (other parts from reference TRBV18 and TRBJ2-5): NAGVMQNPRHLVRRRGQEARLRCSPMKGHSHVYWYRQLPEEGLKFMVYLQKENIIDESGMPKERFSAEFPKEGPSILRIQQVVRGDSAAYFCASSLGQTQETQYFGPGTRLLVL.